This TCR beta chain was obtained from a study of blood T cell repertoires in COVID-19. For the study at large: There were acute and convalescent COVID-19 samples, and they came from the United States, Italy and Spain. From T cells, B-cell-depleted T cells, or PBMCs came the material, which was cDNA or gDNA.

Living in about two dozen US areas, the participants were between 18 and 89 years of age. Clinical history reported by participants formed the basis on which cohorts were assigned. Produced via immunoSEQ multiplex PCR; TCRdb's table is partial and in-frame only. This repertoire shows a few hundred thousand clones, roughly 91% found once; its top ten account for about 0.6%. CDR1 and CDR2 (germline): MDHEN, SYDVKM. The CDR3 totals 15 residues. V lost 2 bases, J lost 3 bases, and 7 bases stayed unmatched. The receptor comes from a man in his late teens or twenties who had recovered from COVID-19. Material: PBMCs or T cells enriched from blood (not recorded which). V is TRBV28 and J is TRBJ2-7; 7 nucleotides match TRBD2. CDR3 coding DNA: TGTGCCAGCAGTTTACCGTTAGCGGGCTTCTACGAGCAGTACTTC. It translates to CASSLPLAGFYEQYF.